The clone carrying this TCR beta chain was observed a few times. This sample was taken from a study of blood T cells in healthy people across ages. Healthy Russian Caucasian donors spanned ages about 6 to 90 years. Germline-derived CDR1 and CDR2 are SEHNR and FQNEAQ (reference sequence). V trimming: 2 bases; J trimming: 3 bases; junction bases outside the gene matches: 11. This CDR3 comprises 18 residues. Combining a sample-barcoded 5' primer with a J-beta primer mix, a second PCR ran for about 7 to 11 cycles. Each CDR3 protein gets one entry after TCRdb re-called the 5' RACE reads with MiXCR. The table includes around 1,000,000 distinct CDR3 sequences, roughly a quarter detected once. The same sample was also studied in work on T cells of mothers and their children.

This chain uses TRBV7-9 with TRBJ2-3; 10 bases are a match to TRBD2. The receptor was isolated from a girl aged 2 to 9 in good health. The sequenced sample consisted of blood. The CDR3 loop reads CASSLRAQRGGRTDTQYF. Written as DNA, the CDR3 is TGTGCCAGCAGCTTACGGGCCCAGCGGGGGGGCCGTACAGATACGCAGTATTTT.